This T cell receptor (beta chain) is from a study of blood T cell repertoires in COVID-19. Across the study: Both acute and convalescent COVID-19 samples were obtained from the United States, Italy and Spain.

Clones were sequenced by immunoSEQ multiplex PCR, and TCRdb holds only the in-frame ones, with some missing. The sample has about 480,000 clones; about 85% are singletons. This clone was seen only once. Residents of 24 US areas, aged roughly 18 to 89 years, made up the participants. Membership in each cohort depended on participant-reported clinical history. Two consecutive negative NP/OP PCR tests, clearance, or resolved symptoms defined Cohort 3 recovery. From germline, CDR1 is MNHEY and CDR2 SVGAGI. V was shortened by 2 bases and J by 5 bases, with 11 bases between the two germline ends. This CDR3 is 14 amino acids long.

The V call is TRBV6-5, the J call TRBJ2-3; weak D call: TRBD2 (5 bases). This sequence originates from a woman in her fifties or sixties who had recovered from COVID-19. Sequences were obtained from PBMCs or T cells enriched from blood (not recorded which). CDR3 nucleotide sequence: TGTGCCAGCAGTTACCGGGGTGGAGGAGATACGCAGTATTTT. Translation: CASSYRGGGDTQYF.